Listed here is a single T cell receptor beta chain. TCRdb re-called the RT-PCR reads through MiXCR, storing one row per CDR3 protein. The sample has 550,000 to 750,000 distinct CDR3 sequences, 13% to 15% seen once. Sequenced input: memory CD4+ T cells from blood. The receptor comes from a female donor in good health, serving as a healthy control.

CDR3 region: CASLADGQPAFF. The CDR3 nucleotides read TGTGCCAGCCTAGCTGACGGACAGCCAGCTTTCTTT. The rearrangement links TRBV2 to TRBJ1-1; D possibly corresponds to TRBD1 (6 bases). The V and J ends lost 8 bases and 10 bases respectively, with 17 bases between them. Germline V gene sequence: CDR1 SNHLY, CDR2 FYNNEI. CDR3 size: 12 residues.